Each of the 12 T cell receptor beta chains below was sequenced from the same sample in a study of blood T cell repertoires in COVID-19. Using immunoSEQ multiplex PCR, the repertoire was profiled, and TCRdb retains in-frame clones only, with some absent. The top ten clones hold about 5% of a sample with 390,000 or so clones, roughly 87% of them seen once. Sequenced material: PBMCs or T cells enriched from blood (not recorded which). These receptors came from a woman aged 50 to 65 who had recovered from COVID-19.

This clone has just one count. The chain recombines TRBV6-2 or TRBV6-3 with TRBJ2-3; 9 bases are a match to TRBD1. With V trimmed by 4 bases and J by 9 bases, 11 bases remained unmatched. CDR1 is MNHEY and CDR2 is SVGEGT in the germline V gene. The CDR3 is 15 amino acids. DNA of the CDR3: TGTGCCAGCAGTTCAGGTGGGACAGGGTCTGAGACGCAGTATTTT. As protein: CASSSGGTGSETQYF.

This clone was observed a few times. The chain links TRBV20-1 to TRBJ1-1; D unresolved. Per germline, CDR1 DFQATT and CDR2 SNEGSKA (reference sequence). Trimming took 4 bases from V and 7 from J, leaving 13 bases between them. This CDR3 is built from 12 residues. Here the CDR3 reads CSANDGLSEAFF. CDR3 bases: TGCAGTGCTAATGACGGACTGAGTGAAGCTTTCTTT.

This rearrangement joins TRBV5-4 to TRBJ1-2; D remains unclear. Germline-derived CDR1 and CDR2 are SGHNT and YYREEE (reference sequence). V lost 4 bases and J 2 bases, leaving 9 bases between the germline ends. CDR3 length: 13 residues. This CDR3 reads CASSTPVNYGYTF. In DNA form, the CDR3 reads TGTGCCAGCAGCACCCCGGTCAACTATGGCTACACCTTC.

In DNA, the CDR3 is TGTGCCAGCAGCTTAGTTCTAGCGGGAGGGAGTTACGAGCAGTACTTC. Protein sequence: CASSLVLAGGSYEQYF. The chain joins TRBV7-8 to TRBJ2-7; TRBD2 matches 12 bases. CDR3 length: 16 amino acids. The trim removed 1 base at V and 4 bases at J, leaving 5 bases unmatched. Germline V gene sequence: CDR1 SGHVS, CDR2 FQNEAQ.

V gene TRBV5-1 combines with J gene TRBJ2-3; D gene ambiguous. From germline, CDR1 is SGHRS and CDR2 YFSETQ. The CDR3 is 11 amino acids. The V and J ends lost 4 bases and 3 bases respectively, with 3 bases between them. CDR3 in DNA: TGCGCCAGCAGCGAGACAGATACGCAGTATTTT. Translating gives CASSETDTQYF. Drawing the rest from reference TRBV5-1 and TRBJ2-3, the complete variable domain is KAGVTQTPRYLIKTRGQQVTLSCSPISGHRSVSWYQQTPGQGLQFLFEYFSETQRNKGNFPGRFSGRQFSNSRSEMNVSTLELGDSALYLCASSETDTQYFGPGTRLTVL.

The chain has TRBV30 and TRBJ1-2, with D possibly TRBD1 on 6 matching bases. This CDR3 is 12 amino acids long. V lost 4 bases, J lost 6 bases, and 12 bases lay in between. From germline, CDR1 is GTSNPN and CDR2 SVGIG (reference sequence). The CDR3 DNA reads as TGTGCCTGGAACAGGGAGGGGGATGGCTACACCTTC. As protein: CAWNREGDGYTF.

The chain combines TRBV9 with TRBJ1-1, with D possibly being TRBD1 (6 bases). The CDR3 extends over 14 amino acids. The germline CDR1 and CDR2 sequences are SGDLS and YYNGEE. Trimming pared 0 bases from V and 7 bases from J, leaving 13 bases between. CDR3 bases: TGTGCCAGCAGCGTAGATGGGGGCTCGGGTGAAGCTTTCTTT. Amino acids: CASSVDGGSGEAFF.

This chain connects TRBV19 to TRBJ1-1; 7 nucleotides align to TRBD1. CDR3 length: 15 residues. The V and J ends lost 6 bases and 4 bases, in that order; junction bases with no gene match: 11. Germline V gene lookup returns CDR1 LNHDA and CDR2 SQIVND (reference sequence). DNA of the CDR3: TGTGCCAGTAGCCTACCCCGGGACAGTATCACTGAAGCTTTCTTT. Its protein is CASSLPRDSITEAFF.

The chain joins TRBV4-2 to TRBJ1-2; maybe TRBD1 (5 bases). Per the germline V gene, CDR1 is LGHNA and CDR2 is YNFKEQ. CDR3 length equals 16 residues. V was clipped by 3 bases and J by 3 bases, with 17 bases between them. CDR3 loop: CASSHLIRQLDYGYTF. The CDR3 DNA reads TGTGCCAGCAGCCACTTGATACGACAGCTAGACTATGGCTACACCTTC.

A word on this clone: The identical CDR3 is also encoded by other nucleotide sequences in the sample. V and J are TRBV12-3 or TRBV12-4 and TRBJ2-3, with D tentatively TRBD1 (6 bases). V was clipped by 3 bases and J by 3 bases, with 7 bases between them. The CDR3 consists of 13 residues. Here the CDR3 DNA reads TGTGCCAGCAGTTTTCAGGGGACAGATACGCAGTATTTT. Translation gives CASSFQGTDTQYF.

This chain connects TRBV7-6 to TRBJ2-5; TRBD1 agrees at 7 bases. CDR1 is SGHVS and CDR2 is FNYEAQ in the germline V gene. CDR3 length equals 14 residues. After removal of 5 bases from V and 5 bases from J, the junction contained 8 bases not matched to a gene. The CDR3 nucleotides are TGTGCCAGCAGCCCGACAGGGCCGGGCGAGACCCAGTACTTC. Protein product: CASSPTGPGETQYF.

The CDR3 sequence: CASSLSGTGGRDEQYF. CDR3 DNA sequence: TGTGCCAGCAGTTTATCGGGGACAGGGGGCCGGGACGAGCAGTACTTC. The rearrangement joins TRBV27 to TRBJ2-7, with TRBD1 matching over 12 bases. The V gene's germline CDR1 is MNHEY and CDR2 SMNVEV (reference sequence). This CDR3 region has 16 residues. The V segment lost 0 bases and the J segment 5 bases; nucleotides outside the gene matches: 5.